The T cell receptor (beta chain) under discussion was sequenced for a study of T cell responses to AZD1222 COVID-19 vaccine. At the level of the study: Recipients boosted at about 4 weeks or about 12 weeks are pooled. Findings of the study overall: Dominant at 160-218 and 743-854, vaccine-associated CD4 TCRs also spanned spike. The study reported that nearly half of spike-specific TCRs target unmutated variant regions.

CDR1 is KGHSH, CDR2 LQKENI, per germline. The junction had 2 bases not matched to a gene; V was cut back by 2 bases and J by 4 bases. The CDR3 has 16 amino acids. About this clone itself: Its antigen remains unknown.

Libraries were prepared by immunoSEQ multiplex PCR; TCRdb keeps only in-frame clonotypes and omits some of them. This sample has 95,000 to 110,000 clones, with over 85% found just once. This rearrangement joins TRBV18 to TRBJ1-6; 10 positions match TRBD1. The sequencing used peripheral blood, collected on day 0 of AZD1222 vaccination. The receptor comes from an adult in good health. CDR3 DNA sequence: TGTGCCAGCTCACCATCGGACAGGGGGTATAATTCACCCCTCCACTTT. It encodes CASSPSDRGYNSPLHF.